The 29 T cell receptor beta chains listed next were all sequenced from one sample in a study of PD-1 blockade in classical Hodgkin lymphoma (dated by TCRdb to the early 2020s). Sample time point, as interpreted from the label and publication: cycle 4 day 1 (C4D1), after five to seven weeks of nivolumab. All trial patients had relapsed after autologous stem cell transplantation, with cohorts A, B and C differing in prior brentuximab vedotin exposure. The library was generated by the immunoSEQ multiplex PCR assay. TCRdb took this table from immuneACCESS and kept in-frame rearrangements with V and J called. Such tables lack part of the clones; where checked against another copy, unresolved V genes explain under half of the gap, and the rest is unexplained. In this sample the table shows roughly 60,000 clones, about 90% of which occur a single time. Around 10% of the sample lies in the top ten. Sequencing used peripheral blood mononuclear cells (PBMCs), obtained before the fourth cycle of nivolumab. The receptors stem from a human donor with classical Hodgkin lymphoma.

The chain uses TRBV10-3 and TRBJ1-1, with TRBD1 matching 12 bases. V gave up 6 bases and J gave up 4 bases; unmatched junction bases: 3. From germline, CDR1 is ENHRY and CDR2 SYGVKD. The CDR3 sequence is 14 residues long. The CDR3 spells CAIRGQGAPTEAFF. CDR3 DNA sequence: TGTGCCATCAGGGGACAGGGGGCGCCCACTGAAGCTTTCTTT.

The chain combines TRBV19 with TRBJ1-4; 7 bases map to TRBD1. This CDR3 contains 15 residues. V trimming: 4 bases; J trimming: 3 bases; junction bases outside the gene matches: 5. Germline V gene data show CDR1 as LNHDA and CDR2 as SQIVND (reference sequence). The CDR3 nucleotides are TGTGCCAGTAGTACCACAGGGGTGGCTAATGAAAAACTGTTTTTT. Protein product: CASSTTGVANEKLFF.

The V call is TRBV6-5, the J call TRBJ1-4; TRBD1 is a possible D gene (5 bases). This CDR3 comprises 14 residues. V was clipped by 3 bases and J by 4 bases, with 9 bases between them. Germline V gives CDR1 MNHEY, CDR2 SVGAGI. The chain's CDR3 is CASSYAGVNEKLFF. CDR3 DNA sequence: TGTGCCAGCAGTTATGCGGGGGTTAATGAAAAACTGTTTTTT.

The genes are TRBV7-6 and TRBJ2-1, with 9 bases lining up with TRBD2. CDR3 size: 18 residues. Unmatched junction bases numbered 8, after V lost 2 bases and J lost 0 bases. Germline lookup yields CDR1 SGHVS and CDR2 FNYEAQ. The CDR3 protein is CASSLYGLAKSSYNEQFF. In DNA form, the CDR3 reads TGTGCCAGCAGCTTATATGGACTAGCGAAGAGCTCCTACAATGAGCAGTTCTTC.

The V and J genes are TRBV11-3 and TRBJ2-7; D is ambiguous. V was cut by 4 bases and J by 2 bases, with 9 bases left in between. This CDR3 has 13 residues. Looked up from germline, CDR1 is SGHNT and CDR2 is YENEEA. Here the CDR3 DNA reads TGTGCCAGCAGCTGCTCCACAGCCTACGAGCAGTACTTC. Translated, it gives CASSCSTAYEQYF.

The chain links TRBV5-5 to TRBJ1-1, with 11 bases fitting TRBD1. The germline V gene encodes CDR1 SGHKS and CDR2 YYEKEE (reference sequence). V trimming: 3 bases; J trimming: 3 bases; junction bases outside the gene matches: 10. The CDR3 loop spans 17 amino acids. The CDR3 here is CASSSWTGGAKYTEAFF. The CDR3 nucleotides are TGTGCCAGCAGCTCGTGGACAGGGGGCGCGAAGTACACTGAAGCTTTCTTT.

J is TRBJ2-5 and V is TRBV7-2; 14 bases align to TRBD2. Germline CDR1 is SGHTA and CDR2 is FQGNSA. This CDR3 contains 16 residues. V shed 4 bases, J shed 5 bases, and the junction held 6 bases outside the gene matches. The CDR3 loop is CASSSTSGGDDETQYF. CDR3 nucleotide sequence: TGTGCCAGCAGCTCGACTAGCGGGGGGGATGATGAGACCCAGTACTTC.

This clone was seen just once. The chain combines TRBV28 with TRBJ1-1; 8 positions agree with TRBD1. The CDR3 totals 15 residues. Unmatched junction bases numbered 13, after V lost 5 bases and J lost 8 bases. From germline, CDR1 is MDHEN and CDR2 SYDVKM. CDR3 DNA: TGTGCCAGCAGTGCGGACAGGGAAAAACCCGAAGAAGCTTTCTTT. Amino acids: CASSADREKPEEAFF.

As to this clone: This same CDR3 is encoded by further DNA sequences in the sample. The chain joins TRBV30 to TRBJ2-5, with D unclear. Germline lookup yields CDR1 GTSNPN and CDR2 SVGIG (reference sequence). Trimming removed 0 bases at V and 5 bases at J, with 4 bases between. The CDR3 contains 11 residues. CDR3 in amino acids: CAWSVGETQYF. CDR3 in DNA: TGTGCCTGGAGTGTCGGGGAGACCCAGTACTTC.

The chain employs TRBV6-5 and TRBJ2-5, with 12 positions matching TRBD2. The CDR3 is made up of 15 amino acids. Germline CDR1 and CDR2: MNHEY and SVGAGI. With V trimmed by 6 bases and J by 1 base, 3 bases remained unmatched. DNA for the CDR3: TGTGCCAGCAGGGCTAGCGGGGGGGCCCAAGAGACCCAGTACTTC. As protein: CASRASGGAQETQYF.

This rearrangement joins TRBV6-1 to TRBJ2-2; 9 bases align to TRBD1. The V gene end was trimmed by 6 bases and the J gene end by 6 bases; junction bases not matched to a gene: 8. The germline V gene encodes CDR1 MNHNS and CDR2 SASEGT. The CDR3 spans 15 residues. The CDR3 DNA sequence: TGTGCCAGCAGGAACAGGGGGCGCTTCCCCGGGGAGCTGTTTTTT. Its translation: CASRNRGRFPGELFF.

The chain is built from TRBV5-1 and TRBJ2-6; D gene ambiguous. V lost 0 bases and J lost 2, with 9 bases in between. Germline V CDR1 and CDR2: SGHRS, YFSETQ. The CDR3 runs to 16 residues. The CDR3 is CASSLGPQTGANVLTF. The CDR3 DNA is TGCGCCAGCAGCTTGGGACCCCAGACTGGGGCCAACGTCCTGACTTTC.

The chain is built from TRBV4-2 and TRBJ1-2; 7 nucleotides agree with TRBD1. Trimming took 10 bases from V and 8 from J; bases not matched to a gene: 10. Germline CDR1 reads LGHNA; CDR2 reads YNFKEQ. This CDR3 has 12 amino acids. The CDR3 loop reads CAILDRVGGYTF. CDR3 DNA: TGTGCCATCCTTGACAGGGTTGGAGGCTACACCTTC.

The CDR3 DNA follows: TGCGCCAGCAGCTTGGCGACAGGGGAAGCCTATGGCTACACCTTC. Encoded protein: CASSLATGEAYGYTF. The chain is built from TRBV5-1 and TRBJ1-2, with 8 bases aligning to TRBD1. This CDR3 spans 15 amino acids. The V segment lost 0 bases and the J segment 4 bases; nucleotides outside the gene matches: 5. The germline gives CDR1 SGHRS, CDR2 YFSETQ. Full variable domain (remainder filled in from reference TRBV5-1 and TRBJ1-2): KAGVTQTPRYLIKTRGQQVTLSCSPISGHRSVSWYQQTPGQGLQFLFEYFSETQRNKGNFPGRFSGRQFSNSRSEMNVSTLELGDSALYLCASSLATGEAYGYTFGSGTRLTVV.

The V and J genes are TRBV30 and TRBJ2-7; 7 nucleotides agree with TRBD2. Germline CDR1 and CDR2: GTSNPN and SVGIG (reference sequence). The junction had 8 bases not matched to a gene; V was cut back by 2 bases and J by 4 bases. CDR3 length: 14 amino acids. For the CDR3, the DNA is TGTGCCTGGAGTTTTGCCGCGGGGGTTTACGAGCAGTACTTC. This encodes CAWSFAAGVYEQYF.

This chain connects TRBV6-4 to TRBJ2-2, with 9 bases matching TRBD1. Germline V gene data show CDR1 as MRHNA and CDR2 as SNTAGT. V trimming: 3 bases; J trimming: 2 bases; junction bases outside the gene matches: 1. The CDR3 extends over 15 amino acids. This CDR3 reads CASSETGGNTGELFF. The CDR3 DNA sequence: TGTGCCAGCAGTGAGACAGGGGGAAACACCGGGGAGCTGTTTTTT.

The J gene is TRBJ2-5, the V gene TRBV10-2; D is ambiguous. Germline V lookup: CDR1 WSHSY, CDR2 SAAADI. The CDR3 loop spans 12 amino acids. V was trimmed by 6 bases and J by 4 bases, leaving 9 bases between them. The DNA for the CDR3 is TGCGCCAGCAGCGCGTCGCGAGAGACCCAGTACTTC. Amino acid sequence: CASSASRETQYF.

Here the CDR3 reads CASPCIEAYEQYF. CDR3 nucleotide sequence: TGTGCCAGCCCCTGTATCGAGGCCTACGAGCAGTACTTC. The chain uses TRBV21-1 and TRBJ2-7; TRBD2 was called by the table and not checked on the DNA. TRBV21-1 is annotated as a pseudogene. The CDR3 has 13 amino acids.

The chain couples TRBV18 to TRBJ2-1; D not resolved. The CDR3 runs 16 residues. CDR1 is KGHSH and CDR2 is LQKENI in the germline V gene. Trimming cost V 5 bases and J 8 bases, with 22 bases left between them. CDR3 residues: CASSSLNFEGRDEQFF. The CDR3 nucleotides read TGTGCCAGCTCATCCTTGAACTTCGAAGGTCGGGATGAGCAGTTCTTC.

V is TRBV9 and J is TRBJ2-3; a weak D match, TRBD2 (5 bases). CDR3 length: 15 amino acids. The V gene's germline CDR1 is SGDLS and CDR2 YYNGEE. V was trimmed by 0 bases and J by 1 base, leaving 9 bases between them. The CDR3 sequence: CASSVASGRTDTQYF. CDR3 nucleotides: TGTGCCAGCAGCGTAGCCAGCGGCCGCACAGATACGCAGTATTTT.

The rearrangement uses TRBV20-1 and TRBJ2-5; no reliable D call. The CDR3 has 11 residues. Germline V lookup: CDR1 DFQATT, CDR2 SNEGSKA (reference sequence). Trimming removed 1 base from V and 4 bases from J, with 4 bases in between. The CDR3 sequence: CSARVIETQYF. The CDR3 coding sequence is TGCAGTGCTAGAGTTATAGAGACCCAGTACTTC.

As for this clone: One end of the junction is discordant with germline, which a read error may explain. The chain links TRBV7-7 to TRBJ2-1; D is undetermined. This CDR3 spans 14 amino acids. Per the germline V gene, CDR1 is SSHAT and CDR2 is FNYEAQ (reference sequence). Here the CDR3 reads CASSLYYGTDEQFF. In DNA form, the CDR3 reads TGTGCTAGCAGCTTATACTACGGCACAGATGAGCAGTTCTTC. Based on the CDR3 plus reference TRBV7-7 and TRBJ2-1, the full variable domain is GAGVSQSPRYKVTKRGQDVTLRCDPISSHATLYWYQQALGQGPEFLTYFNYEAQPDKSGLPSDRFSAERPEGSISTLTIQRTEQRDSAMYRCASSLYYGTDEQFFGPGTRLTVL.

The chain recombines TRBV6-1 with TRBJ2-5; D uncertain. V dropped 4 bases and J dropped 2 bases, with 8 bases sitting between them. CDR1 and CDR2 from the germline V gene are MNHNS and SASEGT. The CDR3 loop spans 13 amino acids. CDR3 loop: CASSVRLQETQYF. In DNA, the CDR3 is TGTGCCAGCAGTGTCAGGTTACAAGAGACCCAGTACTTC.

The J gene is TRBJ2-4, the V gene TRBV29-1; possibly TRBD2 for D (5 bases). The CDR3 sequence is 13 residues long. Germline assignment: CDR1 SQVTM and CDR2 ANQGSEA. V shed 1 base and J shed 8 bases, with 12 bases lying between them. CDR3 residues: CSVEVGAGDIQYF. The CDR3 nucleotides read TGCAGCGTTGAAGTTGGCGCCGGGGACATTCAGTACTTC.

The chain couples TRBV2 to TRBJ2-1, with D hard to call. Germline V gene lookup returns CDR1 SNHLY and CDR2 FYNNEI. The CDR3 runs to 13 residues. V lost 7 bases to trimming and J lost 9 bases, with 16 bases between them. CDR3 DNA sequence: TGTGCCAGCACCCCCTCGGATGGGCTTGAGCAGTTCTTC. It codes for CASTPSDGLEQFF.

This clone came up once. This sequence joins TRBV19 and TRBJ1-4; D unclear. Germline loops: CDR1 LNHDA, CDR2 SQIVND (reference sequence). The CDR3 is 14 amino acids. Trimming removed 7 bases at V and 2 bases at J, with 11 bases between. The CDR3 DNA reads as TGTGCCAGTACCCCCGTTGGTACTAATGAAAAACTGTTTTTT. As protein: CASTPVGTNEKLFF.

V usage is TRBV7-9 and J usage is TRBJ1-4; TRBD1 aligns across 7 bases. The germline V gene has CDR1 SEHNR and CDR2 FQNEAQ (reference sequence). The junction had 10 bases not matched to a gene; V was cut back by 7 bases and J by 5 bases. This CDR3 has 15 residues. The CDR3: CASTREGAGNEKLFF. The CDR3 DNA reads as TGTGCCAGCACCCGGGAGGGGGCAGGAAATGAAAAACTGTTTTTT.

V gene TRBV30 combines with J gene TRBJ1-6, with a possible D match to TRBD1 (6 bases). Germline assignment: CDR1 GTSNPN and CDR2 SVGIG (reference sequence). Trimming removed 0 bases at V and 0 bases at J, with 33 bases between. The length of the CDR3 is 24 residues. The CDR3 region has the DNA TGTGCCTGGAGTGTACTAGCCCTCCACGTTGTAGGGGGGCGGTCTAGCTCCTATAATTCACCCCTCCACTTT. Its translation is CAWSVLALHVVGGRSSSYNSPLHF. The variable domain in full, completed from reference TRBV30 and TRBJ1-6, reads SQTIHQWPATLVQPVGSPLSLECTVEGTSNPNLYWYRQAAGRGLQLLFYSVGIGQISSEVPQNLSASRPQDRQFILSSKKLLLSDSGFYLCAWSVLALHVVGGRSSSYNSPLHFGNGTRLTVT.

The chain joins TRBV5-5 to TRBJ2-7; D remains unclear. The CDR3 consists of 14 residues. Trimming shortened V by 3 bases and J by 2 bases, and 12 bases separated the two germline ends. Germline V gene data show CDR1 as SGHKS and CDR2 as YYEKEE (reference sequence). CDR3 in amino acids: CASSYRTGTYEQYF. DNA of the CDR3: TGTGCCAGCAGCTATCGGACGGGCACCTACGAGCAGTACTTC.